This is a list of T cell receptor beta chains from one sample in a study of response to subunit inactivated influenza vaccine. One entry per CDR3 protein, called by TCRdb with MiXCR from the RT-PCR reads. The sample holds about 190,000 distinct CDR3 sequences, about an eighth seen once. The sequenced sample was CD8+ T cells sorted from PBMCs, obtained 5 days after vaccination. The receptors derive from a man aged 45-65 years who received an inactivated influenza vaccine. CDR3s include the opening cysteine and the closing phenylalanine or tryptophan. D genes are given only for firm matches. Clone size is not always given. Where it is, it says once, few, many or a class for expanded clones.

clone_size	j_call	d_call	v_call	cdr3_nt	cdr3_aa
-	TRBJ2-7	-	TRBV5-1	TGCGCCAGCAGCTTGGAAGCTCAATTCTACGAGCAGTACTTC	CASSLEAQFYEQYF
-	TRBJ1-5	TRBD1	TRBV18	TGTGCCAGCTCCCTGGGACAGGGGGTTTATAGCAATCAGCCCCAGCATTTT	CASSLGQGVYSNQPQHF
many	TRBJ2-3	TRBD1	TRBV29-1	TGCAGCGTGGGTGATCCGGGACAGGGAGGATCAGATACGCAGTATTTT	CSVGDPGQGGSDTQYF
few	TRBJ1-1	-	TRBV10-2	TGCGCCAGCACTCCCCACAGCGGGAGCACTGAAGCTTTCTTT	CASTPHSGSTEAFF
many	TRBJ2-3	-	TRBV6-5	TGTGCCAGCAGGGATAGGGCAGATACGCAGTATTTT	CASRDRADTQYF
few	TRBJ1-6	TRBD1	TRBV11-2	TGTGCCAGCAGCTTAGGCGGCAGGGGGAGTTCACCCCTCCACTTT	CASSLGGRGSSPLHF
few	TRBJ2-7	-	TRBV6-2/TRBV6-3	TGTGCCAGCAGTTACGTAGGGGGGGGCTACGAGCAGTACTTC	CASSYVGGGYEQYF
few	TRBJ2-1	-	TRBV5-5	TGTGCCAGCAGCTTGGGACTAGAGCCCTCCTACAATGAGCAGTTCTTC	CASSLGLEPSYNEQFF
few	TRBJ2-7	-	TRBV12-3/TRBV12-4	TGTGCCAGCAGGGCCAGTGGACAGAGACCAAACGAGCAGTACTTC	CASRASGQRPNEQYF
many	TRBJ1-2	-	TRBV7-6	TGTGCCAGCAGCTTAGAGGCCAAGGACTCTAACTATGGCTACACCTTC	CASSLEAKDSNYGYTF
-	TRBJ1-2	TRBD1	TRBV29-1	TGCAGCGCGGGACAGGGGAACTATGGCTACACCTTC	CSAGQGNYGYTF
few	TRBJ2-5	TRBD2	TRBV10-3	TGTGCCATCAGTGAGTCGACTAGCGTTGAGACCCAGTACTTC	CAISESTSVETQYF
few	TRBJ2-1	TRBD2	TRBV28	TGTGCCAGCAGTTTGGAGCTAGCGGGAAACAAGCCTTCCTACAATGAGCAGTTCTTC	CASSLELAGNKPSYNEQFF
many	TRBJ2-1	-	TRBV20-1	TGCAGTGCGCCGGGACTTCGAGGCAATGAGCAGTTCTTC	CSAPGLRGNEQFF
many	TRBJ2-3	TRBD2	TRBV29-1	TGCAGCGTTGATAATAGCGGGAGGGAAAACACAGATACGCAGTATTTT	CSVDNSGRENTDTQYF
few	TRBJ2-5	-	TRBV12-3/TRBV12-4	TGTGCCAGCAGCCGGACTGGACGGGAGACCCAGTACTTC	CASSRTGRETQYF
few	TRBJ2-5	TRBD2	TRBV11-1	TGTGCCAGCAGCCCGGGACTAGCGATTCAAGAGACCCAGTACTTC	CASSPGLAIQETQYF
few	TRBJ1-3	-	TRBV29-1	TGCAGCGTCGTCGGGGGCTCTGGAAACACCATATATTTT	CSVVGGSGNTIYF
few	TRBJ2-7	-	TRBV5-1	TGCGCCAGCAGCTTGGTGGACGCGAGCTCCTACGAGCAGTACTTC	CASSLVDASSYEQYF
few	TRBJ1-6	-	TRBV12-3/TRBV12-4	TGTGCCAGCAGTTTAGATGGACACTCGTCACCCCTCCACTTT	CASSLDGHSSPLHF
-	TRBJ2-1	-	TRBV20-1	TGCAGTGCTCCAAGATCGGGGGATGAGCAGTTCTTC	CSAPRSGDEQFF
few	TRBJ2-1	-	TRBV28	TGTGCCAGCAGTTTATTTAGGGAGGTCTTGAGTGAGCAGTTCTTC	CASSLFREVLSEQFF
few	TRBJ2-1	TRBD1	TRBV28	TGTGCCAGCAGTGTACCGGGGACAGGGAACCCTAATGAGCAGTTCTTC	CASSVPGTGNPNEQFF
few	TRBJ1-1	TRBD1	TRBV5-6	TGTGCCAGCAGCATTGGGACAGGGCGAATGGCTTTCTTT	CASSIGTGRMAFF
few	TRBJ2-5	-	TRBV20-1	TGCAGTGCTAGGGAACAGGGAATGAGCGAGACCCAGTACTTC	CSAREQGMSETQYF
many	TRBJ1-1	TRBD1	TRBV28	TGTGCCAGCAGTTCGGACAGGGTGTATTCGAACACTGAAGCTTTCTTT	CASSSDRVYSNTEAFF
few	TRBJ2-1	TRBD2	TRBV2	TGTGCCAGCAGAATAGCGGGAGGGCCCGGCAATGAGCAGTTCTTC	CASRIAGGPGNEQFF
-	TRBJ2-1	-	TRBV7-9	TGTGCCAGCCGACGAGGGGACAATGAGCAGTTCTTC	CASRRGDNEQFF
-	TRBJ1-4	-	TRBV4-1	TGCGCCAGCAGCCAAGCCTCAGCAACTAATGAAAAACTGTTTTTT	CASSQASATNEKLFF
-	TRBJ2-3	TRBD2	TRBV11-1	TGTGCCAGCAGCTTAGCGCAACTAGCGCCAGGTGATACGCAGTATTTT	CASSLAQLAPGDTQYF
-	TRBJ2-7	-	TRBV2	TGTGCCAGCAGTGAGTACGGTTTGAGCTCCTACGAGCAGTACTTC	CASSEYGLSSYEQYF
few	TRBJ2-3	-	TRBV6-2/TRBV6-3	TGTGCCAGCAGTTACTCTACGGGAGCCTTAAATACGCAGTATTTT	CASSYSTGALNTQYF
few	TRBJ2-7	-	TRBV29-1	TGCAGCGTTGAATTGGACACCTCCTACGAGCAGTACTTC	CSVELDTSYEQYF
many	TRBJ2-1	-	TRBV10-3	TGTGCCATCAGTGAAACCTCCGTCCGCCCAGGACTTTCTACCACCGCAAGACTCGCCGGGCAGTTCTTC	CAISETSVRPGLSTTARLAGQFF
-	TRBJ2-2	TRBD2	TRBV20-1	TGCAGTGGGGCGACTAGCGGGGGGGCCTTAACCGGGGAGCTGTTTTTT	CSGATSGGALTGELFF
few	TRBJ2-3	TRBD2	TRBV11-2	TGTGCCAGCAGCTTAGTTTACCTAGCGGAAGATACGCAGTATTTT	CASSLVYLAEDTQYF
-	TRBJ1-3	TRBD1	TRBV27	TGTGCCAGCAGTGCAGGGACAGGCTCTGGAAACACCATATATTTT	CASSAGTGSGNTIYF
few	TRBJ2-7	-	TRBV6-2/TRBV6-3	TGTGCCAGCAGATTAGAGATGAGGCCGGCAGGGTTTTGGTACGAGCAGTACTTC	CASRLEMRPAGFWYEQYF
few	TRBJ2-3	-	TRBV6-2/TRBV6-3	TGTGCCAGCAGTTACTCGAGTCGGGAGAAACCAGATACGCAGTATTTT	CASSYSSREKPDTQYF
many	TRBJ2-1	TRBD1	TRBV5-1	TGCGCCAGCAGCCATCCGGGACAGTCCTACAATGAGCAGTTCTTC	CASSHPGQSYNEQFF
few	TRBJ2-5	-	TRBV11-1	TGTGCCAGCAGCTATAACGCCCGGACAGCACGACTCCAAGAGACCCAGTACTTC	CASSYNARTARLQETQYF
-	TRBJ2-2	-	TRBV29-1	TGCAGCGCGATTAAAGACTTAAACACCGGGGAGCTGTTTTTT	CSAIKDLNTGELFF
few	TRBJ2-2	TRBD1	TRBV4-3	TGCGCCAGCAGCCCCTCGACCGGGACAGGGAACACCGGGGAGCTGTTTTTT	CASSPSTGTGNTGELFF
few	TRBJ2-7	-	TRBV5-1	TGCGCCAGCAGCTTGGTCCGGGACTCCAGCTCCTACGAGCAGTACTTC	CASSLVRDSSSYEQYF
-	TRBJ2-1	-	TRBV29-1	TGCAGCGTTGAACCCCGGGTGGCAGGTTGGAATGAGCAGTTCTTC	CSVEPRVAGWNEQFF
-	TRBJ2-7	TRBD1	TRBV7-9	TGTGCCAGCAGCATACCGGGACAGTCGTCCTACGAGCAGTACTTC	CASSIPGQSSYEQYF
-	TRBJ1-5	-	TRBV20-1	TGCAGTGCTAGAGGTTATAGCAATCAGCCCCAGCATTTT	CSARGYSNQPQHF
once	TRBJ2-1	-	TRBV14	TGTGCCAGCAGCCAAGATTGGCGGGATGAGCAGTTCTTC	CASSQDWRDEQFF
-	TRBJ1-5	-	TRBV5-1	TGCGCCAGCAGCTTGGATCTGGCCCCCGCAAGGCAGCCCCAGCATTTT	CASSLDLAPARQPQHF
-	TRBJ2-7	TRBD2	TRBV20-1	TGCAGTGCTAGAGTGGCGGGGGAGGTATACGAGCAGTACTTC	CSARVAGEVYEQYF
many	TRBJ2-1	TRBD2	TRBV12-3/TRBV12-4	TGTGCCAGCACCCAAACGGCGGGGGGCCAGGTCAATGAGCAGTTCTTC	CASTQTAGGQVNEQFF